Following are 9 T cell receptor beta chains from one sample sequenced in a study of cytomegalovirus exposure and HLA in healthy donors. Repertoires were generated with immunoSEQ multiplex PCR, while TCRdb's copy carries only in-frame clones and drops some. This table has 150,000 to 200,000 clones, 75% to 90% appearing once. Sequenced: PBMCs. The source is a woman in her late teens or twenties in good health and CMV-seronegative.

The CDR3 DNA sequence: TGTGCCAGCAGCGCGGACAGGGGCCACACTGAAGCTTTCTTT. Its translation: CASSADRGHTEAFF. This rearrangement joins TRBV5-8 to TRBJ1-1; 9 bases fit TRBD1. The V segment lost 4 bases and the J segment 3 bases; nucleotides outside the gene matches: 4. Per the germline V gene, CDR1 is SGHTS and CDR2 is YDEGEE. The CDR3 sequence is 14 residues long.

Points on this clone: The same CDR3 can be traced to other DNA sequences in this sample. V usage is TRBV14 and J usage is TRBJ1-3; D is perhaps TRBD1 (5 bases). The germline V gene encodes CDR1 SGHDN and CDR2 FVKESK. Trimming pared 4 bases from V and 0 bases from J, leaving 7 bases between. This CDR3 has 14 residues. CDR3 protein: CASSPGHSGNTIYF. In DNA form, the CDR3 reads TGTGCCAGCAGCCCCGGACACTCTGGAAACACCATATATTTT.

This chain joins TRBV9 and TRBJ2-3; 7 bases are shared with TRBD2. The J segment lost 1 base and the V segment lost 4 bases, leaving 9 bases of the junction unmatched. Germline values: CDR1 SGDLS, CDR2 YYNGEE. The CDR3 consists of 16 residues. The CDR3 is CASSSGGGVGTDTQYF. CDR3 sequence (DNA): TGTGCCAGCAGCTCGGGGGGAGGAGTGGGCACAGATACGCAGTATTTT.

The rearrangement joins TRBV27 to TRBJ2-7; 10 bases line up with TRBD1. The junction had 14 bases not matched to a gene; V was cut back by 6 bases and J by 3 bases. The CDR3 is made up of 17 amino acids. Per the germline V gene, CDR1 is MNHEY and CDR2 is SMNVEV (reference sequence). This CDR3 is CASSYRPGTGDIYEQYF. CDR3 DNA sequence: TGTGCCAGCAGCTATAGGCCCGGGACAGGGGATATCTACGAGCAGTACTTC.

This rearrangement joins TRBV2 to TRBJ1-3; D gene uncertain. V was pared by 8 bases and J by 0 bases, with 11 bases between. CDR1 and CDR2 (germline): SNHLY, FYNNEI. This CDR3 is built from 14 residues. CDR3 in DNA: TGTGCCAGCCGTCAAGTAGCCTCTGGAAACACCATATATTTT. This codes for CASRQVASGNTIYF.

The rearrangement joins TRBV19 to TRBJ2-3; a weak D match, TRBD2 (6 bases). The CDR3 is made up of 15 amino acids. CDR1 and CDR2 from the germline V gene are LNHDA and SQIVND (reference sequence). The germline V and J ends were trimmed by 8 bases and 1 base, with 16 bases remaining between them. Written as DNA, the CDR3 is TGTGCCAGTTCTTTAGGGACTCTACGCACAGATACGCAGTATTTT. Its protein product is CASSLGTLRTDTQYF. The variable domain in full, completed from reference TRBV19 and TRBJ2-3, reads DGGITQSPKYLFRKEGQNVTLSCEQNLNHDAMYWYRQDPGQGLRLIYYSQIVNDFQKGDIAEGYSVSREKKESFPLTVTSAQKNPTAFYLCASSLGTLRTDTQYFGPGTRLTVL.

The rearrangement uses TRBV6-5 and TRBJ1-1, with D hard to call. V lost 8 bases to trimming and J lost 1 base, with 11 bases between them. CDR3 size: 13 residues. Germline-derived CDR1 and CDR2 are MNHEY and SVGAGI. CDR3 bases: TGTGCCAGCGCCTGGCGGCCGAACACTGAAGCTTTCTTT. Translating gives CASAWRPNTEAFF.

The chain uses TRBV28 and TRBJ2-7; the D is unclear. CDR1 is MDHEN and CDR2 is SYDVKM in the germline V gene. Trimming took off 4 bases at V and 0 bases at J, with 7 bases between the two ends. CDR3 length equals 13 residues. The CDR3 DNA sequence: TGTGCCAGCAGTTCCTATCTCTCCTACGAGCAGTACTTC. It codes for CASSSYLSYEQYF.

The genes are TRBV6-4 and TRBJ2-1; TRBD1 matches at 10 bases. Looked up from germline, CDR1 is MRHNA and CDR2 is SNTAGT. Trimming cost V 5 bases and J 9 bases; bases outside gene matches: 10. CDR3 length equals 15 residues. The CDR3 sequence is CASSTGTGDVSEQFF. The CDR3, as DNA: TGTGCCAGCAGTACCGGGACAGGGGACGTTAGTGAGCAGTTCTTC.